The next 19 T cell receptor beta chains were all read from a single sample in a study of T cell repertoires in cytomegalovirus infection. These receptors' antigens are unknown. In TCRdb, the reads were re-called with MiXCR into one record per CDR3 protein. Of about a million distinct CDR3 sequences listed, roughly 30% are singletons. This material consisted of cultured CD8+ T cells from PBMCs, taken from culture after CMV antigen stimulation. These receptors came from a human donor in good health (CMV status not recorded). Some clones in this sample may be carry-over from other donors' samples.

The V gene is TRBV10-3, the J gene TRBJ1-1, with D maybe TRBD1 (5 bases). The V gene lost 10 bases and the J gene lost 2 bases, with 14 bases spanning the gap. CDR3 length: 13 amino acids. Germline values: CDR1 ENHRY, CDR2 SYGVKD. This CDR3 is CATHTDRNTEAFF. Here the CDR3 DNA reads TGTGCCACCCATACTGACAGAAACACTGAAGCTTTCTTT.

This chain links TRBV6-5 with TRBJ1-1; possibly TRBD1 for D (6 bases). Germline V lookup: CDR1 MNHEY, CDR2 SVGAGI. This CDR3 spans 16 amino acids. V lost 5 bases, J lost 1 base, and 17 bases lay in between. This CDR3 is CASSALDRLGNTEAFF. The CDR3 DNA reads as TGTGCCAGCAGTGCCTTAGACAGGCTGGGGAACACTGAAGCTTTCTTT.

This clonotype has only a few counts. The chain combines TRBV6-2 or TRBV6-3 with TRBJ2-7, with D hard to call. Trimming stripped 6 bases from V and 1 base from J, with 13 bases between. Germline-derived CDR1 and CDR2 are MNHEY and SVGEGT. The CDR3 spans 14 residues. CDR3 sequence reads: CASSPAGRSYEQYF. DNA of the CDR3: TGTGCCAGCAGCCCCGCTGGACGTTCCTACGAGCAGTACTTC.

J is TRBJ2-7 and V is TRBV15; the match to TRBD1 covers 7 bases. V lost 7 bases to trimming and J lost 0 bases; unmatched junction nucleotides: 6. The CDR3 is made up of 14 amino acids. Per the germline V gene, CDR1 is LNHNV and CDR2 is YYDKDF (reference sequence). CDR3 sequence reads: CATTSRDSSYEQYF. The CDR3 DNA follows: TGTGCCACCACCTCCCGGGACAGCTCCTACGAGCAGTACTTC.

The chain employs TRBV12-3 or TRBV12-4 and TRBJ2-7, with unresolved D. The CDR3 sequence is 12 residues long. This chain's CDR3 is CASRLGRYEQYV. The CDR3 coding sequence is TGTGCCAGCAGATTAGGACGGTACGAGCAGTACGTC.

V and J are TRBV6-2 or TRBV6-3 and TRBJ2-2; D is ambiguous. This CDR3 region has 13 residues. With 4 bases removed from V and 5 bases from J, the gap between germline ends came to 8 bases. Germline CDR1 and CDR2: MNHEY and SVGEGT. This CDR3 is CASSFLFTGELFF. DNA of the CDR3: TGTGCCAGCAGTTTTCTTTTTACCGGGGAGCTGTTTTTT.

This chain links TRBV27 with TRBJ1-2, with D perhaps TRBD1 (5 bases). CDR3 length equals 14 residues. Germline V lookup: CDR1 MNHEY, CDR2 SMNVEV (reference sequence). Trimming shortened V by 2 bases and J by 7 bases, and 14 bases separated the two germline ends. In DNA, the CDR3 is TGTGCCAGCAGTTTAACGGCAGGGTCGATTGGCTACACCTTC. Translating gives CASSLTAGSIGYTF.

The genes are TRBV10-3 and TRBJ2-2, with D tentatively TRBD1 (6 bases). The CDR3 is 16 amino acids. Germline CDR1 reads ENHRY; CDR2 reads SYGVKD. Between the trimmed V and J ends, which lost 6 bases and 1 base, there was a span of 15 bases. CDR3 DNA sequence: TGTGCCATCAGGTTCATCACAGGGAAGAACACCGGGGAGCTGTTTTTT. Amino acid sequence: CAIRFITGKNTGELFF.

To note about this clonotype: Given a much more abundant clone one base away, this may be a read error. CDR3 loop: CASSTGAAYHGYTF. The CDR3, as DNA: TGTGCCAGCAGCACCGGAGCGGCCTACCATGGCTACACCTTC. This chain links TRBV7-8 with TRBJ1-2; the D is unclear. The CDR3 is 14 residues long. V was trimmed by 5 bases and J by 6 bases, leaving 16 bases between them. In germline, CDR1 is SGHVS, CDR2 FQNEAQ.

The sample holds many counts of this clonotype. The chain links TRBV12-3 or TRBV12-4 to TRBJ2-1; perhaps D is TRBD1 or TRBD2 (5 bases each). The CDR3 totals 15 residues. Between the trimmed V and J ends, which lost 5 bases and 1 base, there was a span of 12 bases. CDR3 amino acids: CASSPWGSSYNEQFF. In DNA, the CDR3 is TGTGCCAGCAGTCCCTGGGGGTCGTCCTACAATGAGCAGTTCTTC.

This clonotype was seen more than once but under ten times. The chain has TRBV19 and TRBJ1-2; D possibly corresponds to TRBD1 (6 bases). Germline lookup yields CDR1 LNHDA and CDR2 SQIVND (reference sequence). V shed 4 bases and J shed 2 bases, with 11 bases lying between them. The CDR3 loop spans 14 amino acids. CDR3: CASSRQVRNYGYTF. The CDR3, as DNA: TGTGCCAGTAGTAGACAGGTGAGGAACTATGGCTACACCTTC.

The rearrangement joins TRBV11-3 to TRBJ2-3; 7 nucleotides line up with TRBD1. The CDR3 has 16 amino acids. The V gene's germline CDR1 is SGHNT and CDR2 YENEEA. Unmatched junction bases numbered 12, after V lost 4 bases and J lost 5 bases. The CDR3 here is CASSSGQLRGGDTQYF. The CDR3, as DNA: TGTGCCAGCAGCTCGGGACAGCTAAGAGGTGGAGATACGCAGTATTTT. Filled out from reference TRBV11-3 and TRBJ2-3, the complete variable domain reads EAGVVQSPRYKIIEKKQPVAFWCNPISGHNTLYWYLQNLGQGPELLIRYENEEAVDDSQLPKDRFSAERLKGVDSTLKIQPAELGDSAVYLCASSSGQLRGGDTQYFGPGTRLTVL.

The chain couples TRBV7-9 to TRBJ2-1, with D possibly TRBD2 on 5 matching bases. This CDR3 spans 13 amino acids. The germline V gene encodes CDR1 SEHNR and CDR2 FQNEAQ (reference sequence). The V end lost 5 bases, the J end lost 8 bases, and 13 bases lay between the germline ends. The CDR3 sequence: CASSPGVLDEQFF. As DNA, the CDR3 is TGTGCCAGCAGCCCCGGGGTCCTCGATGAGCAGTTCTTC.

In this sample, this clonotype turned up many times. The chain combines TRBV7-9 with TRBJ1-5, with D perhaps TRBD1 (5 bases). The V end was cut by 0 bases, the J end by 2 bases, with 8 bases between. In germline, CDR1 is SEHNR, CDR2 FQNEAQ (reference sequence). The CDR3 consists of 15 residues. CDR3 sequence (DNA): TGTGCCAGCAGCTTAGCTGGGACCGGCAATCAGCCCCAGCATTTT. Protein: CASSLAGTGNQPQHF. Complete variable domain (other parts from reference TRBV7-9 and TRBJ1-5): DTGVSQNPRHKITKRGQNVTFRCDPISEHNRLYWYRQTLGQGPEFLTYFQNEAQLEKSRLLSDRFSAERPKGSFSTLEIQRTEQGDSAMYLCASSLAGTGNQPQHFGDGTRLSIL.

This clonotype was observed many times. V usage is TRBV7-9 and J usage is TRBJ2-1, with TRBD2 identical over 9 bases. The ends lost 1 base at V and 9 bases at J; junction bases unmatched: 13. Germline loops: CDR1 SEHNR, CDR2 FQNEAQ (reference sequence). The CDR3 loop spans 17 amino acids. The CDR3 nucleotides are TGTGCCAGCAGCTTAGGGCCCTATTTGCGGGGGGGCGGTGAGCAGTTCTTC. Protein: CASSLGPYLRGGGEQFF.

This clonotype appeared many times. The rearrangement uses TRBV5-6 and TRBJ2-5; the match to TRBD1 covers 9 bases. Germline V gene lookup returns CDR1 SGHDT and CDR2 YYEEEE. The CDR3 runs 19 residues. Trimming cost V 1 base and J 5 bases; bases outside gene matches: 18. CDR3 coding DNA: TGTGCCAGCAGCTTGTTTTTCGACAGGGGGACTTCGGGTTCGGAGACCCAGTACTTC. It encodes CASSLFFDRGTSGSETQYF.

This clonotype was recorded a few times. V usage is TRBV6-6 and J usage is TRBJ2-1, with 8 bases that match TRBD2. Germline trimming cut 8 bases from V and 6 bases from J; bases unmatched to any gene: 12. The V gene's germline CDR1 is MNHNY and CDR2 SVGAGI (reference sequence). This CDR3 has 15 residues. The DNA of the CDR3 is TGTGCCAGCCCCGGGACGAGCGGGGGCCCCAATGAGCAGTTCTTC. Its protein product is CASPGTSGGPNEQFF.

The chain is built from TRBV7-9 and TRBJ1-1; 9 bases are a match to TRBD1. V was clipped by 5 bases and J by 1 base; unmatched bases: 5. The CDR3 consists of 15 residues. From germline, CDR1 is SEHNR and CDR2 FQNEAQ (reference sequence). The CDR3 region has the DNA TGTGCCAGCAGCGTTACAGGGGGCCCGAACACTGAAGCTTTCTTT. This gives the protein CASSVTGGPNTEAFF.

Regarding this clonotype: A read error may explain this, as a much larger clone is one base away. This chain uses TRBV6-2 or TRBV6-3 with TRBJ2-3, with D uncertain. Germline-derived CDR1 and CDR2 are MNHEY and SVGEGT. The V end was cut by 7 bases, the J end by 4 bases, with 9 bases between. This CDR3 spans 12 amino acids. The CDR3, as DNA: TGTGCCAGCACCGACACGCCAGATACGCAGTATTTT. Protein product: CASTDTPDTQYF.